This TCR beta chain is from a study of OX40 agonist ivuxolimab in advanced cancers. Study-level results: Partial responders receiving 0.1-3.0 mg/kg showed among the lowest clonal expansion.

Trimming shortened V by 3 bases and J by 3 bases, and 15 bases separated the two germline ends. The CDR3 runs 16 residues. Germline assignment: CDR1 MNHEY and CDR2 SVGAGI. Worth noting for this clone: Its specificity is not known.

Libraries were prepared by immunoSEQ multiplex PCR; TCRdb keeps only in-frame clonotypes and omits some of them. This table holds tens of thousands of clones, 84% found once. This sample comprised CD4+ or CD8+ T cells sorted from blood, obtained in a trial of the OX40 agonist ivuxolimab. This rearrangement joins TRBV6-5 to TRBJ2-1; D ambiguous. This receptor was obtained from an adult with an advanced solid tumor such as melanoma, head and neck, liver or kidney cancer. The DNA for the CDR3 is TGTGCCAGCAGTTATCTAACCTCTCACAACTACAATGAGCAGTTCTTC. Protein sequence: CASSYLTSHNYNEQFF.